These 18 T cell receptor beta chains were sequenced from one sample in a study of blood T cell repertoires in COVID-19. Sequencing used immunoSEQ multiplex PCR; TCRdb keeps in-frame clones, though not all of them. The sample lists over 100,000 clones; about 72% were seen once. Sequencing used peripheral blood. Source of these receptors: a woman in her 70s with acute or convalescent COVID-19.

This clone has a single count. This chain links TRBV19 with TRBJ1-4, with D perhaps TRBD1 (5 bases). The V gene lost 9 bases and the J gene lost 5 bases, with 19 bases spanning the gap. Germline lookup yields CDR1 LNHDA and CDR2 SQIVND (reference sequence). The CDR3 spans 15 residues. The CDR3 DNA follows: TGTGCCAGCAGGGCTCAGGGAAAACGCAATGAAAAACTGTTTTTT. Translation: CASRAQGKRNEKLFF. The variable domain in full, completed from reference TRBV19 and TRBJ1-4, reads DGGITQSPKYLFRKEGQNVTLSCEQNLNHDAMYWYRQDPGQGLRLIYYSQIVNDFQKGDIAEGYSVSREKKESFPLTVTSAQKNPTAFYLCASRAQGKRNEKLFFGSGTQLSVL.

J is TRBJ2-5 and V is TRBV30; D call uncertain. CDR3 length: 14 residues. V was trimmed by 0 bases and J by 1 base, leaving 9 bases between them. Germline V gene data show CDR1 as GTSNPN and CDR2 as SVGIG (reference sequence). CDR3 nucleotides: TGTGCCTGGAGTGTAACTAACTTCCAAGAGACCCAGTACTTC. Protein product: CAWSVTNFQETQYF.

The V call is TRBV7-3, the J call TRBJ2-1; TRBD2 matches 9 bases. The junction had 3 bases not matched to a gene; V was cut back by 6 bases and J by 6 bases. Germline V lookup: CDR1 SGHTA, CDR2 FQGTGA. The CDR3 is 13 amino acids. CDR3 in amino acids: CASSPTSGNEQFF. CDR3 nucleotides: TGTGCCAGCAGTCCGACTAGCGGCAATGAGCAGTTCTTC.

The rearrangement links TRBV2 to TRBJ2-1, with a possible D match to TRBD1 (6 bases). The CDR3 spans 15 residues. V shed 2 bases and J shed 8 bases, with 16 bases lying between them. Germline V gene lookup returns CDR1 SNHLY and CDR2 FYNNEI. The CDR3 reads CASSELSQGVDEQFF. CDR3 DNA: TGTGCCAGCAGTGAACTCTCACAGGGCGTAGATGAGCAGTTCTTC. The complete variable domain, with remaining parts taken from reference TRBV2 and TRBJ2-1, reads EPEVTQTPSHQVTQMGQEVILRCVPISNHLYFYWYRQILGQKVEFLVSFYNNEISEKSEIFDDQFSVERPDGSNFTLKIRSTKLEDSAMYFCASSELSQGVDEQFFGPGTRLTVL.

The CDR3 DNA sequence: TGTGCCAGCAGCTTAAATCAGCAGCCCCAGCATTTT. Its protein product is CASSLNQQPQHF. The chain employs TRBV7-2 and TRBJ1-5; D gene unclear. The germline V gene has CDR1 SGHTA and CDR2 FQGNSA. CDR3 length: 12 residues. The V gene lost 2 bases and the J gene lost 7 bases, with 6 bases spanning the gap.

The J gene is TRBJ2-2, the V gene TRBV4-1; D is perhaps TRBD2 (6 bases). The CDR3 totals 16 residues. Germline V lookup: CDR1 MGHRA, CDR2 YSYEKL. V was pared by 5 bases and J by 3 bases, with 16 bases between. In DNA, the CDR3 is TGCGCCAGCAGCAAAACGGGGCGGGGTGACACCGGGGAGCTGTTTTTT. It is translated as CASSKTGRGDTGELFF.

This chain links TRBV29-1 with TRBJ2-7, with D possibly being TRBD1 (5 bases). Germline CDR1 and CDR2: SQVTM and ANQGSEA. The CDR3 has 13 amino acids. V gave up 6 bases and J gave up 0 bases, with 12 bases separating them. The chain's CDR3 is CSVIKTASYEQYF. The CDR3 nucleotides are TGCAGCGTGATAAAGACAGCCTCCTACGAGCAGTACTTC.

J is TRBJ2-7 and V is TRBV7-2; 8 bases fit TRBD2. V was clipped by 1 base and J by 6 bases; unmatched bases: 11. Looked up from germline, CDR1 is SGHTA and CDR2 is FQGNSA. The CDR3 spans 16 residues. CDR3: CASSLDGAGGTSEQYF. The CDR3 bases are TGTGCCAGCAGCTTAGATGGGGCGGGGGGCACCTCCGAGCAGTACTTC.

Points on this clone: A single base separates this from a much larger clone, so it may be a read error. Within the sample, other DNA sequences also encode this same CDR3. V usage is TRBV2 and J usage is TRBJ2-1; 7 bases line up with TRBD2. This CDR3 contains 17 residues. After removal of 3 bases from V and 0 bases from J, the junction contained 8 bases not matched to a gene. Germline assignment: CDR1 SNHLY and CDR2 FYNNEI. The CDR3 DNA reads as TGTGCCAGCAGTGAGGCTCTAGCGGACCCCTCCTACAATGAGCAGTTCTTC. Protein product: CASSEALADPSYNEQFF.

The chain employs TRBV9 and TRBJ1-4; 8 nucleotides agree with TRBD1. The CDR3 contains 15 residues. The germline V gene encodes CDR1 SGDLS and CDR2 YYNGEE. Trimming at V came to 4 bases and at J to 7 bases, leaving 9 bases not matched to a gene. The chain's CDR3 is CASSLQGARGEKLFF. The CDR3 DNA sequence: TGTGCCAGCAGCCTTCAGGGGGCGCGAGGTGAAAAACTGTTTTTT.

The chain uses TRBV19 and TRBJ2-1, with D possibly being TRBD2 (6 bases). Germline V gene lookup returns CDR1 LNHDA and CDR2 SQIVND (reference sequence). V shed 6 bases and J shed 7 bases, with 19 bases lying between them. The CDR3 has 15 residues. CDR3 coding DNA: TGTGCCAGTAGCCCCTCGGCGGTGCGGGGTAATGAGCAGTTCTTC. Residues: CASSPSAVRGNEQFF. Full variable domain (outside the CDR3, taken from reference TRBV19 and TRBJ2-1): DGGITQSPKYLFRKEGQNVTLSCEQNLNHDAMYWYRQDPGQGLRLIYYSQIVNDFQKGDIAEGYSVSREKKESFPLTVTSAQKNPTAFYLCASSPSAVRGNEQFFGPGTRLTVL.

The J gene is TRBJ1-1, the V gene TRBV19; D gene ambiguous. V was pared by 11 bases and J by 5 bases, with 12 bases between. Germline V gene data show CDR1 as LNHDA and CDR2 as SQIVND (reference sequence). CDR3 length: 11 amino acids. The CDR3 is CASTGFTEAFF. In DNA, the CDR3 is TGTGCCTCTACGGGGTTTACTGAAGCTTTCTTT.

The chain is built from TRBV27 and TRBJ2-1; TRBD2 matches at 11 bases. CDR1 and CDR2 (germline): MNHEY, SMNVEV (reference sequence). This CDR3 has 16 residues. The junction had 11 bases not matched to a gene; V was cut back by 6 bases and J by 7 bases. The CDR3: CASRGYLAGGRNEQFF. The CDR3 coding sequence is TGTGCCAGCAGGGGCTACCTAGCGGGAGGTCGTAATGAGCAGTTCTTC.

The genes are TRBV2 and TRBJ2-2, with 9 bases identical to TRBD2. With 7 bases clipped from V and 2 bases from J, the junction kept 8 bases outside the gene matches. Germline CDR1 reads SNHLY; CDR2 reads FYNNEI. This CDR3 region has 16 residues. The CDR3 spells CASKRREGTNTGELFF. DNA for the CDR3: TGTGCCAGCAAGAGGCGGGAGGGAACTAACACCGGGGAGCTGTTTTTT.

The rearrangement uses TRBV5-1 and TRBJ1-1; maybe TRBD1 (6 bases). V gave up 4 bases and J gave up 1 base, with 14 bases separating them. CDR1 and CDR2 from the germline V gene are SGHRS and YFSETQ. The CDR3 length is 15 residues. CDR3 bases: TGCGCCAGCAGCGTGGGACATCGGCAGAACACTGAAGCTTTCTTT. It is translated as CASSVGHRQNTEAFF.

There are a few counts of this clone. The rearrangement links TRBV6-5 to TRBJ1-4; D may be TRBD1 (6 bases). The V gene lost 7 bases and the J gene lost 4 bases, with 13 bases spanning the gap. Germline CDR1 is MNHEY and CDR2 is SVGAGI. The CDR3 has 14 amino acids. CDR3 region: CASTRGGRNEKLFF. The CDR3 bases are TGTGCCAGCACACGAGGGGGACGTAATGAAAAACTGTTTTTT.

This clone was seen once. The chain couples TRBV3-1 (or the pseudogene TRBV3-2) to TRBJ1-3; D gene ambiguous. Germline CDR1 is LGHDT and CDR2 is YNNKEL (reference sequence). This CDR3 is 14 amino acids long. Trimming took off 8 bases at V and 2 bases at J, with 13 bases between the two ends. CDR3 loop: CASGEGGPGNTIYF. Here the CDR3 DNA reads TGTGCCAGCGGTGAAGGAGGGCCTGGAAACACCATATATTTT.

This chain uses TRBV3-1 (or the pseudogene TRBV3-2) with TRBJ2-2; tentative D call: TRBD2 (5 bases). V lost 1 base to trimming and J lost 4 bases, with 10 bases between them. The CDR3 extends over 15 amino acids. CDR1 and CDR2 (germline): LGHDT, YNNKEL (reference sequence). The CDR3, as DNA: TGTGCCAGCAGCCAAGCAGCTAGCTTCACCGGGGAGCTGTTTTTT. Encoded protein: CASSQAASFTGELFF.